These 21 T cell receptor beta chains were sequenced from one sample in a study of tumor-infiltrating lymphocytes in primary liver carcinoma. Co-extracting RNA and DNA was done with roughly 17-34 mg of unsorted bulk tissue as input. Synthesis of TCR beta cDNA was carried out from 450 to 500 ng total RNA with a constant-region primer. Slightly modified ARM-PCR served as the procedure for the TCR beta libraries. These libraries came from three rounds of nested multiplex PCR. For around 9 cycles apiece, the opening two PCR rounds ran with TRBV1-TRBV30 forward primers and a C-beta reverse primer. Each CDR3 protein gets one entry after TCRdb re-called the multiplex PCR reads with MiXCR. This sample has about 74,000 distinct CDR3 sequences, with about 70% found just once. The sample comprised liver tumor tissue from sampling region 4. Described subset: tumor region T4, right-lateral pole. Source of these receptors: a middle-aged man with primary liver carcinoma and hepatitis B virus infection.

Of note for this clonotype: This sequence may be a read error, since a much larger clone differs from it by one base. The chain joins TRBV25-1 to TRBJ2-6, with unresolved D. This CDR3 is 15 amino acids long. Deletions cut 3 bases from V and 0 bases from J, with 6 bases between. Per germline, CDR1 MGHDK and CDR2 SYGVNS. The CDR3 DNA follows: TGTGCCAGCAGTGAGCACCACTCTGGGGCCAACGTCCTGACTTTC. This gives the protein CASSEHHSGANVLTF.

As regards this clonotype: Because it lacks the conserved phenylalanine or tryptophan at the end, this CDR3 is likely a read error. This rearrangement joins TRBV7-8 to TRBJ2-5, with D unclear. The germline CDR1 and CDR2 sequences are SGHVS and FQNEAQ. The CDR3 loop spans 14 amino acids. V lost 2 bases and J lost 3, with 10 bases in between. Here the CDR3 DNA reads TGTGCCAGCAGCTTACTACCGTACAAAGAGACCCAGTACTTA. As protein: CASSLLPYKETQYL.

A word on this clonotype: A read error may account for a junction end that differs from germline. V gene TRBV29-1 combines with J gene TRBJ2-1; TRBD2 is a possible D gene (6 bases). This CDR3 contains 14 residues. Germline CDR1 is SQVTM and CDR2 is ANQGSEA. The CDR3 DNA sequence: TGCAGCGTGCGACTAGTGCGGAAAAACAATGATCAGTTCTTC. Translating gives CSVRLVRKNNDQFF.

Regarding this clonotype: Its ends do not fully match the called genes, so a read error is possible. This chain joins TRBV6-6 and TRBJ1-6; a possible D gene is TRBD1 (5 bases). This CDR3 has 17 amino acids. In germline, CDR1 is MNHNY, CDR2 SVGAGI (reference sequence). For the CDR3, the DNA is TGTGCCGGCAGTAGGACGGATTCCTCGGCAGGGAATTCACCCCTCCACTTT. It encodes CAGSRTDSSAGNSPLHF.

Concerning this clonotype itself: Possible read error: a much larger clone is one base away. The gene calls are TRBV7-9 and TRBJ2-7; 8 nucleotides match TRBD1. Germline CDR1 reads SEHNR; CDR2 reads FQNEAQ (reference sequence). CDR3 size: 16 residues. The CDR3 coding sequence is TGTGCCAGCAGCTTAGTCTCTCGGACAGGGTCGTACGAGCAGTGCTTC. Its translation is CASSLVSRTGSYEQCF.

This clonotype was seen a few times. One base away lies a much larger clone, so this may be a sequencing read error. The CDR3 end shows no conserved phenylalanine or tryptophan, and so a read error is likely. J is TRBJ1-1 and V is TRBV24-1; unclear D gene. CDR1 is KGHDR, CDR2 SFDVKD, per germline. The V and J ends lost 3 bases and 1 base respectively, with 5 bases between them. The CDR3 runs to 13 residues. In nucleotides, the CDR3 is TGTGCCACCAGTGATAGTCAGAACACTGAAGCTTTCTCT. Protein product: CATSDSQNTEAFS.

The CDR3: CASSLVFTEAFF. CDR3 nucleotides: TGTGCCAGCAGCCTAGTGTTCACTGAAGCTTTCTTT. The V gene is TRBV11-2, the J gene TRBJ1-1; D gene uncertain. This CDR3 spans 12 amino acids. The V and J ends lost 5 bases and 4 bases respectively, with 8 bases between them. CDR1 is SGHAT, CDR2 FQNNGV, per germline.

Remarks on this clonotype: The junction departs from germline at one end; a sequencing error may be responsible. The rearrangement links TRBV28 to TRBJ1-5; no reliable D call. The CDR3 consists of 14 residues. Looked up from germline, CDR1 is MDHEN and CDR2 is SYDVKM. This chain's CDR3 is CARSLISSNQPQHF. The CDR3 region has the DNA TGTGCCCGCAGTTTAATTTCAAGCAATCAGCCCCAGCATTTT.

In its sample, this clonotype was seen a few times. Its ends do not fully match the called genes, so a read error is possible. The CDR3 DNA follows: TGTACCAGTAGTCACCAAGGAGGGGCTGAGCAGTTCTTC. Protein product: CTSSHQGGAEQFF. This sequence joins TRBV7-8 and TRBJ2-1, with a possible D match to TRBD2 (6 bases). This CDR3 has 13 residues. Germline values: CDR1 SGHVS, CDR2 FQNEAQ.

As regards this clonotype: The CDR3 ends on some other residue instead of the conserved phenylalanine or tryptophan, so this is likely a read error. This sequence joins TRBV4-2 and TRBJ2-7, with D possibly being TRBD2 (5 bases). This CDR3 contains 14 residues. From germline, CDR1 is LGHNA and CDR2 YNFKEQ. CDR3 sequence reads: CASSQERVSCEQYS. The CDR3 DNA reads TGTGCCAGCAGCCAAGAGCGGGTCTCCTGCGAGCAGTACTCC.

The chain employs TRBV11-2 and TRBJ2-3, with a tentative D call TRBD2 (6 bases). Trimming stripped 0 bases from V and 0 bases from J, with 13 bases between. CDR3 length: 17 amino acids. The V gene's germline CDR1 is SGHAT and CDR2 FQNNGV. The chain's CDR3 is CASSLDPGETSTDTQYF. The CDR3, as DNA: TGTGCCAGCAGCTTAGATCCGGGGGAGACTAGCACAGATACGCAGTATTTT.

About this clonotype itself: A read error may account for a junction end that differs from germline. The V gene is TRBV6-5, the J gene TRBJ1-6; D may be TRBD1 (6 bases). From germline, CDR1 is MNHEY and CDR2 SVGAGI. CDR3 size: 17 residues. The DNA for the CDR3 is TGTGCCAGCAGTCCCACACATGGGACATCTTATAATACACCCCTCCACTTT. Translation: CASSPTHGTSYNTPLHF.

This chain joins TRBV11-2 and TRBJ2-1; no definite D call. This CDR3 has 13 residues. Germline V gene sequence: CDR1 SGHAT, CDR2 FQNNGV. V shed 2 bases and J shed 9 bases, with 11 bases lying between them. CDR3 in amino acids: CASSLSDTCEQFF. The CDR3 region has the DNA TGTGCCAGCAGCTTAAGTGATACCTGTGAGCAGTTCTTC.

This clonotype was recorded only once. The junction and the germline gene differ at one end; a read error may be behind it. The V and J genes are TRBV4-1 and TRBJ2-4; D possibly corresponds to TRBD2 (5 bases). There are 18 residues in the CDR3. CDR1 and CDR2 (germline): MGHRA, YSYEKL. The CDR3: CVSSQIPGISAAKNIQYF. The CDR3 nucleotides read TGCGTCAGCAGCCAAATTCCCGGGATTAGCGCCGCCAAAAACATTCAGTACTTC.

This clonotype was seen a handful of times. The V gene is TRBV28, the J gene TRBJ2-2; D remains ambiguous. The V end lost 6 bases, the J end lost 2 bases, and 4 bases lay between the germline ends. The CDR3 has 12 residues. The V gene's germline CDR1 is MDHEN and CDR2 SYDVKM. The CDR3 region has the DNA TGTGCCAGCAGCCGTAACACCGGGGAGCTGTTTTTT. The encoded protein is CASSRNTGELFF. Full variable domain (remainder filled in from reference TRBV28 and TRBJ2-2): DVKVTQSSRYLVKRTGEKVFLECVQDMDHENMFWYRQDPGLGLRLIYFSYDVKMKEKGDIPEGYSVSREKKERFSLILESASTNQTSMYLCASSRNTGELFFGEGSRLTVL.

On this clonotype itself: A clone one base away is much larger, so this may be a read error. The rearrangement links TRBV7-8 to TRBJ2-6, with 7 bases fitting TRBD1. CDR3 length: 20 amino acids. Trimming took 5 bases from V and 2 from J; bases not matched to a gene: 18. Germline CDR1 and CDR2: SGHVS and FQNEAQ. In DNA form, the CDR3 reads TGTGCCAGCAGCCGCCAGACAGGGCCTCAACTCGGAACTGGGGCCAACGTCCTGACTTTC. It yields the protein CASSRQTGPQLGTGANVLTF. Together with reference TRBV7-8 and TRBJ2-6, the CDR3 gives the full variable domain: GAGVSQSPRYKVAKRGQDVALRCDPISGHVSLFWYQQALGQGPEFLTYFQNEAQLDKSGLPSDRFFAERPEGSVSTLKIQRTQQEDSAVYLCASSRQTGPQLGTGANVLTFGAGSRLTVL.

Notes on this clonotype: One junction end disagrees with the germline gene, perhaps due to a read error. The chain employs TRBV12-3 or TRBV12-4 and TRBJ2-1, with 7 bases that match TRBD2. The CDR3 has 15 residues. The CDR3 region has the DNA TGTGCCAGCACCCGTGCCCGGGGGGACTACAATGAGCAGCTCTTC. It codes for CASTRARGDYNEQLF.

There are many counts of this clonotype. The chain is built from TRBV28 and TRBJ1-5, with D perhaps matching TRBD1 (5 bases). V was trimmed by 4 bases and J by 12 bases, leaving 13 bases between them. This CDR3 region has 12 residues. Germline V gene lookup returns CDR1 MDHEN and CDR2 SYDVKM. The CDR3 nucleotides are TGTGCCAGCAGTTCCTCCGGGACCCTCCAGCATTTT. Translation gives CASSSSGTLQHF.

In regard to this clonotype: A junction end diverges from the germline sequence, so it may reflect a read error. The chain employs TRBV6-1 and TRBJ1-3; weak D call: TRBD1 (6 bases). There are 16 residues in the CDR3. Germline V gene data show CDR1 as MNHNS and CDR2 as SASEGT. The CDR3 coding sequence is TGTGCCAGCAGCCAAAGAAGGACAGACACTGGAAACATCATAAATTTT. Translating it yields CASSQRRTDTGNIINF.

Comment on this clonotype: This may come from a read error, since a much larger clone is one base off. This is likely a read error, given that the CDR3 carries no conserved phenylalanine or tryptophan at its end. The V gene is TRBV11-2, the J gene TRBJ2-5, with D perhaps TRBD2 (6 bases). Trimming removed 6 bases at V and 6 bases at J, with 20 bases between. The CDR3 spans 15 residues. Germline CDR1 reads SGHAT; CDR2 reads FQNNGV. This CDR3 reads CASRSRDSAHQTQYS. CDR3 bases: TGTGCCAGCAGATCCCGGGACTCGGCCCACCAGACCCAGTACTCC.

As regards this clonotype: Compared with germline, one end of the junction differs, possibly owing to a read error. This chain connects TRBV6-5 to TRBJ1-6, with TRBD1 matching over 9 bases. The CDR3 consists of 18 residues. Germline CDR1 and CDR2: MNHEY and SVGAGI. The CDR3 nucleotides read TGTACCAGCAGTTACTTGGGGCTACAGGGGGCGAGAAATTCACCCCTCCACTTT. Its protein is CTSSYLGLQGARNSPLHF.